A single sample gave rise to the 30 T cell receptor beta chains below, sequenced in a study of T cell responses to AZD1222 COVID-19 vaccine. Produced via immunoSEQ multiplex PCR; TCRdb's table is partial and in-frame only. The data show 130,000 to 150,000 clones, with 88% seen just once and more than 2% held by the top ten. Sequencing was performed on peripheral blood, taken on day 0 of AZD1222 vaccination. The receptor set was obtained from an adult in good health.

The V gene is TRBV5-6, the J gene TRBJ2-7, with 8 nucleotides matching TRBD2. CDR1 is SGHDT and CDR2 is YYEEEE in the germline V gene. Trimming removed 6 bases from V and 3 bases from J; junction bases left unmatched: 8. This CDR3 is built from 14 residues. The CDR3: CASKPGTRLYEQYF. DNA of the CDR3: TGTGCCAGCAAACCCGGGACTAGACTCTACGAGCAGTACTTC. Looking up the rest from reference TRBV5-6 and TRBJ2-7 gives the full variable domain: DAGVTQSPTHLIKTRGQQVTLRCSPKSGHDTVSWYQQALGQGPQFIFQYYEEEERQRGNFPDRFSGHQFPNYSSELNVNALLLGDSALYLCASKPGTRLYEQYFGPGTRLTVT.

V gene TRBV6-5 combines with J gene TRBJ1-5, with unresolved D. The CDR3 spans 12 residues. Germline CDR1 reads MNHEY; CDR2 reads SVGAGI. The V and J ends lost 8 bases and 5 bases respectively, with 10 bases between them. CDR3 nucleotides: TGTGCCAGCGGCGGACTCTATCAGCCCCAGCATTTT. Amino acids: CASGGLYQPQHF.

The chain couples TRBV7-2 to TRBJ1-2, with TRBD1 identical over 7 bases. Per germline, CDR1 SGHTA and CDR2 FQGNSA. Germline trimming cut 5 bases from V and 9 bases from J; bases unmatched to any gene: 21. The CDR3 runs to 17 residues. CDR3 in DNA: TGTGCCAGCAGCCCGAACCCCCCACCGGGACAGACGGGAAGCTACACCTTC. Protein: CASSPNPPPGQTGSYTF.

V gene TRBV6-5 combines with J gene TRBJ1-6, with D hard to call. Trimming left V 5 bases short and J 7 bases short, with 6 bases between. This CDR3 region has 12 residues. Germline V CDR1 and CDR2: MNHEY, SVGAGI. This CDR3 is CASSLLNSPLHF. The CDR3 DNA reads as TGTGCCAGCAGTCTTCTGAATTCACCCCTCCACTTT.

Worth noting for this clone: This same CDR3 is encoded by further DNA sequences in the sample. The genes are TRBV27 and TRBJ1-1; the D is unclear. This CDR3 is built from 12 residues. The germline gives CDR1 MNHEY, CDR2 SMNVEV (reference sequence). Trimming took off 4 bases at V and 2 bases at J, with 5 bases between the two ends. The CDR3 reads CASSSVNTEAFF. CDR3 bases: TGTGCCAGCAGTTCAGTTAACACTGAAGCTTTCTTT.

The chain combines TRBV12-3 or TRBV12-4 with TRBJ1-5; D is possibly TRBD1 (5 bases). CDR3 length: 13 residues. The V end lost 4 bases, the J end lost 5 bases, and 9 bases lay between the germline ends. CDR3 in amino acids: CASSWGADQPQHF. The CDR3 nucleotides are TGTGCCAGCAGTTGGGGCGCCGATCAGCCCCAGCATTTT.

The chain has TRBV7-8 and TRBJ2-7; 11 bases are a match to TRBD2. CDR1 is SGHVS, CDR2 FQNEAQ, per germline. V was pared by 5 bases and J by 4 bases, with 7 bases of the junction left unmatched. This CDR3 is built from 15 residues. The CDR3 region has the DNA TGTGCCAGCAGCCGCGCCGGGACTAGCGGTTACGAGCAGTACTTC. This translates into CASSRAGTSGYEQYF.

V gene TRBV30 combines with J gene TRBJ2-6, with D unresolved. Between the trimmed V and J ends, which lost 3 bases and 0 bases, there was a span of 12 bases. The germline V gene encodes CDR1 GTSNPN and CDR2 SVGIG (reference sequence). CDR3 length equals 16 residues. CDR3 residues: CAWSKNAPSGANVLTF. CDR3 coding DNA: TGTGCCTGGAGCAAGAACGCCCCCTCTGGGGCCAACGTCCTGACTTTC.

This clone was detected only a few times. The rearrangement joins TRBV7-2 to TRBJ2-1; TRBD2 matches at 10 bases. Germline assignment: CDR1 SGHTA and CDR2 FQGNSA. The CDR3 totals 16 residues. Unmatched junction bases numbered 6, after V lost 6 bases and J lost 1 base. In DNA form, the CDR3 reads TGTGCCAGCAGTATAGCGGGAGGATGGTCCTACAATGAGCAGTTCTTC. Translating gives CASSIAGGWSYNEQFF.

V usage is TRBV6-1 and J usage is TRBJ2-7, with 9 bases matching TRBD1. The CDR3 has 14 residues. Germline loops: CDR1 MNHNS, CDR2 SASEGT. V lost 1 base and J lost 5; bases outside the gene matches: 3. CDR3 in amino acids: CASSEVTGGDEQYF. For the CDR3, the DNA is TGTGCCAGCAGTGAAGTAACAGGGGGCGACGAGCAGTACTTC.

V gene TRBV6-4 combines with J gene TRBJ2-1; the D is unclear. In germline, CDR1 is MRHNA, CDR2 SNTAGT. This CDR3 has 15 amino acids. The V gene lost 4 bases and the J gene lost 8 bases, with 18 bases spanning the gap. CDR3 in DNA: TGTGCCAGCAGTGTGAGCCTAGTTGGTTTCGATGAGCAGTTCTTC. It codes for CASSVSLVGFDEQFF.

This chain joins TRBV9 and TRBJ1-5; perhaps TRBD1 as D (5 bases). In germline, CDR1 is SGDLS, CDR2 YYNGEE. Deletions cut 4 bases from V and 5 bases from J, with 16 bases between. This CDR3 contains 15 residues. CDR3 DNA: TGTGCCAGCAGCCGGGGACCGCGGGGCGATCAGCCCCAGCATTTT. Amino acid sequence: CASSRGPRGDQPQHF.

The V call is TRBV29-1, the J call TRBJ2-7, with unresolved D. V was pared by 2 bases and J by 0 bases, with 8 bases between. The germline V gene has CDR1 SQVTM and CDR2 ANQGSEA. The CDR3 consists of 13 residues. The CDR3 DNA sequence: TGCAGCGTTGAATCCACCAACTCCTACGAGCAGTACTTC. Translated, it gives CSVESTNSYEQYF.

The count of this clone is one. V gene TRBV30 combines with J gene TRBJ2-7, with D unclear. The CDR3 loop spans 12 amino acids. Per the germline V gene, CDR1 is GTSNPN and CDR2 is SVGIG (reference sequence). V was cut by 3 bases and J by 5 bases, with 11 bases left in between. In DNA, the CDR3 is TGTGCCTGGAGCCAACTTTTCCACGAGCAGTACTTC. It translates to CAWSQLFHEQYF. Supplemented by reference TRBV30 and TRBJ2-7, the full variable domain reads SQTIHQWPATLVQPVGSPLSLECTVEGTSNPNLYWYRQAAGRGLQLLFYSVGIGQISSEVPQNLSASRPQDRQFILSSKKLLLSDSGFYLCAWSQLFHEQYFGPGTRLTVT.

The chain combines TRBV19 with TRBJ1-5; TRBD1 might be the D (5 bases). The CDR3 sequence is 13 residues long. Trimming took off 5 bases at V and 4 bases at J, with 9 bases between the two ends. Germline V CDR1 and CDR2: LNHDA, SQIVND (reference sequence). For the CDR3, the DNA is TGTGCCAGTAGTGGAGGGGCTAATCAGCCCCAGCATTTT. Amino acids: CASSGGANQPQHF.

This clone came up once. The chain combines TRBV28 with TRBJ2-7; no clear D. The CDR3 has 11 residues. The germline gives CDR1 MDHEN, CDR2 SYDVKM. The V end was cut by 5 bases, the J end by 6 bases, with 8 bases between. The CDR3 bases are TGTGCCAGCAGTGAGCCCTTCGAGCAGTACTTC. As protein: CASSEPFEQYF.

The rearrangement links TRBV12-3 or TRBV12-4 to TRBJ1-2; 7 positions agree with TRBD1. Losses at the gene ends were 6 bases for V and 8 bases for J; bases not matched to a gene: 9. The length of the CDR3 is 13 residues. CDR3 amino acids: CASSIDRDYGYTF. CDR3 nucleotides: TGTGCCAGCAGCATCGACAGGGATTACGGCTACACCTTC.

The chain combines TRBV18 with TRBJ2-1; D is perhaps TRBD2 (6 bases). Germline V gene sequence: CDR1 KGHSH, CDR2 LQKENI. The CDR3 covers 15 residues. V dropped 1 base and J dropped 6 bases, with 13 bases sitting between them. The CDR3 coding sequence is TGTGCCAGCTCACCACTTCCAACTAGCCTCAATGAGCAGTTCTTC. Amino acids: CASSPLPTSLNEQFF.

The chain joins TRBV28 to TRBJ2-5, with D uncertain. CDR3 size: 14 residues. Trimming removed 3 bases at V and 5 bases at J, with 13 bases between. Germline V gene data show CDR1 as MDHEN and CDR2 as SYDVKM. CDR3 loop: CASSLPGASETQYF. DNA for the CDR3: TGTGCCAGCAGTTTGCCGGGCGCATCGGAGACCCAGTACTTC.

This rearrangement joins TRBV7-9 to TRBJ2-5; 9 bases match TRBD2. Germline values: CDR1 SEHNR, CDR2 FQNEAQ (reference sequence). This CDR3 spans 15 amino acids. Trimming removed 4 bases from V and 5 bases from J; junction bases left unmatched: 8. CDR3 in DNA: TGTGCCAGCAGCTACTCTCTAGCGGGAACGGAGACCCAGTACTTC. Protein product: CASSYSLAGTETQYF.

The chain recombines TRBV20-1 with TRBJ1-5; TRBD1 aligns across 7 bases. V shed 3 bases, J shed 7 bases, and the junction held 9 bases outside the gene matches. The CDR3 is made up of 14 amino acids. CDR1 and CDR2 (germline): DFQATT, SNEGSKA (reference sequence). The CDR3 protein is CSASKTGDWQPQHF. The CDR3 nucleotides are TGCAGTGCTAGTAAAACAGGGGATTGGCAGCCCCAGCATTTT.

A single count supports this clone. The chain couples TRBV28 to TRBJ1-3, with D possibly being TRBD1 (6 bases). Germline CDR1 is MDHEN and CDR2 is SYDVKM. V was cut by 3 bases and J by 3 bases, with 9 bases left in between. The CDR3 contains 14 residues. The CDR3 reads CASSLGRGGNTIYF. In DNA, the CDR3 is TGTGCCAGCAGTTTGGGCAGGGGTGGAAACACCATATATTTT.

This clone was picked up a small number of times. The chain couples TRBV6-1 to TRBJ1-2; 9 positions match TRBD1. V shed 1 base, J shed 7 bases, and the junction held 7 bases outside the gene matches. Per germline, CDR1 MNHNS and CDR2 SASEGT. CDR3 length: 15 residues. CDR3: CASSEVRQGGFGYTF. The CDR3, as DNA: TGTGCCAGCAGTGAAGTACGACAGGGGGGATTTGGCTACACCTTC.

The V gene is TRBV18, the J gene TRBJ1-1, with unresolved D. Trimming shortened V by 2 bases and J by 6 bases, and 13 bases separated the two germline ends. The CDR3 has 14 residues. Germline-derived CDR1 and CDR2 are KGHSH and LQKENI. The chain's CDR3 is CASSPSSPDPEAFF. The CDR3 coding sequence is TGTGCCAGCTCACCAAGTAGCCCGGACCCTGAAGCTTTCTTT.

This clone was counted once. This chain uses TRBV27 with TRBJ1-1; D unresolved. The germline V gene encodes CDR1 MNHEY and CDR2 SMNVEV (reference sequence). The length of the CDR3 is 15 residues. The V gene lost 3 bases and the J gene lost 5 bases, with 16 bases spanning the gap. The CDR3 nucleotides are TGTGCCAGCAGTTTCCCCGGGAGATCCCGTACTGAAGCTTTCTTT. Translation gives CASSFPGRSRTEAFF.

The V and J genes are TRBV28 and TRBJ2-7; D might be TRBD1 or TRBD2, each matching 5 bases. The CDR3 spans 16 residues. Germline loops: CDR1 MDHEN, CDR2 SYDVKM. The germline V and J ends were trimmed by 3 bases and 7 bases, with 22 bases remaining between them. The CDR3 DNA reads TGTGCCAGCAGTTTTAGCTCAGTCCGGGGCCTTCATGAGCAGTACTTC. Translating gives CASSFSSVRGLHEQYF.

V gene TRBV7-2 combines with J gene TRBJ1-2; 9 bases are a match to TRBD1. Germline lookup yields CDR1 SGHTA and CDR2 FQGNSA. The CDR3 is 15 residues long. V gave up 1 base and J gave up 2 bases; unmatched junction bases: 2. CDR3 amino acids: CASSLVGQGNYGYTF. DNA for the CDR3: TGTGCCAGCAGCTTAGTGGGACAGGGCAACTATGGCTACACCTTC.

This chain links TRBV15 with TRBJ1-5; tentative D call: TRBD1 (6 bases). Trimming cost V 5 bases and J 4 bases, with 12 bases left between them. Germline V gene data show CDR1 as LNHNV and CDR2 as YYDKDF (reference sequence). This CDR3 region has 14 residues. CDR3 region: CATSGGRINQPQHF. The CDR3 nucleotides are TGTGCCACCAGCGGGGGGCGGATTAATCAGCCCCAGCATTTT. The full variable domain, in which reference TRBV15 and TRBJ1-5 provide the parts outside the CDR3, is DAMVIQNPRYQVTQFGKPVTLSCSQTLNHNVMYWYQQKSSQAPKLLFHYYDKDFNNEADTPDNFQSRRPNTSFCFLDIRSPGLGDTAMYLCATSGGRINQPQHFGDGTRLSIL.

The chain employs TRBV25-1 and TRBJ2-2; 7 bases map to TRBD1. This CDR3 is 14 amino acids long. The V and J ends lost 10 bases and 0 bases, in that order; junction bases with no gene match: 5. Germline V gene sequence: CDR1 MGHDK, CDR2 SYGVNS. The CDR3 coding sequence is TGTGCCACGGGGACAGTCGCGAACACCGGGGAGCTGTTTTTT. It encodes CATGTVANTGELFF.

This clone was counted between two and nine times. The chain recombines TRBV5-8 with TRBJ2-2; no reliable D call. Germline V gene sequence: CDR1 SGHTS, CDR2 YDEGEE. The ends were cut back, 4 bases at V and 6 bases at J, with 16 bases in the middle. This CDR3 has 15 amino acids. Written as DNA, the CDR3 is TGTGCCAGCAGCCCTGGGCCACGAACACCCGGGGAGCTGTTTTTT. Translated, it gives CASSPGPRTPGELFF.